The 7 T cell receptor beta chains presented below share a single source sample, sequenced in a study of PD-1 blockade in classical Hodgkin lymphoma. Only in-frame clones appear in the TCRdb table, and some are missing; sequencing was by immunoSEQ multiplex PCR. The sample records more than 10,000 clones, about 80% being singletons. All patients experienced relapse after autologous stem cell transplantation, and brentuximab vedotin exposure was variable. The source was peripheral blood mononuclear cells (PBMCs), collected at baseline. The origin of the receptors is a human donor with classical Hodgkin lymphoma.

This rearrangement joins TRBV6-8 to TRBJ2-7; TRBD2 matches 9 bases. Germline V lookup: CDR1 MNHGY, CDR2 SAAAGT. The ends lost 5 bases at V and 3 bases at J; junction bases unmatched: 8. CDR3 length: 15 amino acids. This CDR3 is CASSELSSGVYEQYF. CDR3 coding DNA: TGTGCCAGCAGTGAACTGTCTAGCGGGGTCTACGAGCAGTACTTC.

The V and J genes are TRBV9 and TRBJ1-2; D ambiguous. CDR1 is SGDLS, CDR2 YYNGEE, per germline. CDR3 length: 13 amino acids. V lost 0 bases and J 8 bases, leaving 11 bases between the germline ends. As DNA, the CDR3 is TGTGCCAGCAGCGTAGTAGGCTTGGTAGGCTACACCTTC. Its translation: CASSVVGLVGYTF. Full variable domain (missing parts from reference TRBV9 and TRBJ1-2): DSGVTQTPKHLITATGQRVTLRCSPRSGDLSVYWYQQSLDQGLQFLIQYYNGEERAKGNILERFSAQQFPDLHSELNLSSLELGDSALYFCASSVVGLVGYTFGSGTRLTVV.

The CDR3 sequence is CASSRPGNTIYF. The CDR3 DNA is TGTGCCAGCAGTAGACCTGGAAACACCATATATTTT. The gene calls are TRBV2 and TRBJ1-3; no definite D call. The CDR3 length is 12 residues. With 5 bases removed from V and 2 bases from J, the gap between germline ends came to 4 bases. CDR1 and CDR2 (germline): SNHLY, FYNNEI.

This clone was observed a few times. This chain connects TRBV2 to TRBJ1-3; 8 bases agree with TRBD1. Germline V gene lookup returns CDR1 SNHLY and CDR2 FYNNEI. This CDR3 spans 15 amino acids. Trimming removed 9 bases from V and 3 bases from J; junction bases left unmatched: 10. The CDR3 coding sequence is TGTGCCAGTCCCGGGACAGGACGTTATGGAAACACCATATATTTT. Its translation is CASPGTGRYGNTIYF. The full variable domain, in which reference TRBV2 and TRBJ1-3 provide the parts outside the CDR3, is EPEVTQTPSHQVTQMGQEVILRCVPISNHLYFYWYRQILGQKVEFLVSFYNNEISEKSEIFDDQFSVERPDGSNFTLKIRSTKLEDSAMYFCASPGTGRYGNTIYFGEGSWLTVV.

The chain uses TRBV18 and TRBJ2-5; D may correspond to TRBD1 or TRBD2 (6 bases each). The CDR3 has 13 residues. Germline-derived CDR1 and CDR2 are KGHSH and LQKENI. Trimming stripped 1 base from V and 11 bases from J, with 14 bases between. CDR3 DNA sequence: TGTGCCAGCTCACCACAGGGGGGAAATGAGCAGTACTTC. This codes for CASSPQGGNEQYF.

In this sample, this clone turned up a few times. The chain employs TRBV7-9 and TRBJ2-7; TRBD1 agrees at 12 bases. V dropped 10 bases and J dropped 7; count of bases not matched to a gene: 8. The V gene's germline CDR1 is SEHNR and CDR2 FQNEAQ (reference sequence). The CDR3 consists of 13 residues. The DNA for the CDR3 is TGTGCCACCGTCTGGGACAGGGGGCTTGAGCAGTACTTC. Translated: CATVWDRGLEQYF.

The rearrangement joins TRBV4-2 to TRBJ1-5; no definite D call. The V and J ends lost 1 base and 1 base respectively, with 8 bases between them. The CDR3 contains 15 residues. CDR1 is LGHNA, CDR2 YNFKEQ, per germline. Here the CDR3 reads CASSQVSQSNQPQHF. In DNA, the CDR3 is TGTGCCAGCAGCCAAGTGTCACAGAGCAATCAGCCCCAGCATTTT.